This T cell receptor beta chain was documented in a study of cytomegalovirus exposure and HLA in healthy donors. The PCR had 60 Vbeta and 13 Jbeta primers. Data came from immunoSEQ multiplex PCR; TCRdb stores just in-frame clones and leaves some out. Among roughly 110,000 clones, roughly 82% were seen once, and the ten largest hold less than 2%. The study's findings and limits: DRB1 had the most TCR associations and HLA-C the fewest, a later analysis found, with rates varying by HLA locus. The authors later linked a missense DCLRE1C variant to TCR beta V- and J-gene trimming. Association with HLA alleles at 0.05 false discovery rate was found for 16,951 TCR beta sequences in a later analysis.

The germline V gene has CDR1 SEHNR and CDR2 FQNEAQ (reference sequence). The V end was cut by 4 bases, the J end by 0 bases, with 18 bases between. This CDR3 region has 17 residues. This clone was detected a few times. The antigen remains unidentified. The clonotype comes from a man between 45 and 60 years old in good health and CMV-seronegative. Specimen: PBMCs. J is TRBJ1-1 and V is TRBV7-9; possibly TRBD1 for D (6 bases). The CDR3 DNA reads TGTGCCAGCAGCTCTTGGACAGCAAACTCCATGAACACTGAAGCTTTCTTT. This codes for CASSSWTANSMNTEAFF.